The 24 T cell receptor beta chains in this list originate from one sample, sequenced in a study of blood T cell repertoires in COVID-19. The protocol was immunoSEQ multiplex PCR, while the TCRdb copy is restricted to in-frame clones and leaves out a portion. The sample yields more than 200,000 clones, approximately 91% seen once. Material: peripheral blood. The receptors originated from a woman aged 55-69 years with acute or convalescent COVID-19.

The V call is TRBV5-1, the J call TRBJ2-5; 9 bases are a match to TRBD2. Germline CDR1 SGHRS, CDR2 YFSETQ. The CDR3 loop spans 16 amino acids. J gave up 4 bases and V 2 bases, and 9 bases lay outside the gene matches. The CDR3 region is CASSLPSGAGRETQYF. CDR3 nucleotide sequence: TGCGCCAGCAGCTTACCTAGCGGGGCGGGAAGAGAGACCCAGTACTTC.

The rearrangement joins TRBV28 to TRBJ2-5, with TRBD2 identical over 10 bases. Germline V gives CDR1 MDHEN, CDR2 SYDVKM. There are 16 residues in the CDR3. Trimming cost V 3 bases and J 7 bases; bases outside gene matches: 11. This CDR3 is CASSFVASGRKVTQYF. DNA for the CDR3: TGTGCCAGCAGTTTTGTGGCTAGCGGGAGAAAGGTGACCCAGTACTTC.

This clone showed up just once. V is TRBV7-9 and J is TRBJ1-4; D ambiguous. Germline values: CDR1 SEHNR, CDR2 FQNEAQ (reference sequence). The CDR3 has 15 amino acids. Deletions cut 1 base from V and 7 bases from J, with 13 bases between. This chain's CDR3 is CASSLVREVGEKLFF. CDR3 coding DNA: TGTGCCAGCAGCTTAGTCCGGGAAGTAGGTGAAAAACTGTTTTTT. Supplemented by reference TRBV7-9 and TRBJ1-4, the full variable domain reads DTGVSQNPRHKITKRGQNVTFRCDPISEHNRLYWYRQTLGQGPEFLTYFQNEAQLEKSRLLSDRFSAERPKGSFSTLEIQRTEQGDSAMYLCASSLVREVGEKLFFGSGTQLSVL.

The V gene is TRBV6-5, the J gene TRBJ1-6; D gene unclear. Germline V gene data show CDR1 as MNHEY and CDR2 as SVGAGI. V lost 0 bases, J lost 7 bases, and 10 bases lay in between. This CDR3 has 15 residues. The CDR3 DNA follows: TGTGCCAGCAGTTACTCGGGCACCATAAATTCACCCCTCCACTTT. It translates to CASSYSGTINSPLHF.

This sequence joins TRBV6-5 and TRBJ1-2; D ambiguous. The CDR3 has 14 residues. The V gene lost 5 bases and the J gene lost 1 base, with 11 bases spanning the gap. Looked up from germline, CDR1 is MNHEY and CDR2 is SVGAGI. The CDR3 region is CASSQPRDNYGYTF. The DNA of the CDR3 is TGTGCCAGCAGTCAGCCGAGGGATAACTATGGCTACACCTTC.

The chain links TRBV2 to TRBJ1-1; 7 nucleotides match TRBD1. Germline assignment: CDR1 SNHLY and CDR2 FYNNEI. J lost 5 bases, V lost 10 bases, and 13 bases had no gene match. The CDR3 has 14 residues. CDR3 in amino acids: CATTAETGKTEAFF. CDR3 DNA: TGTGCCACCACCGCCGAGACAGGGAAAACTGAAGCTTTCTTT.

The V call is TRBV4-1, the J call TRBJ2-1; perhaps TRBD2 as D (5 bases). The CDR3 consists of 15 residues. Germline CDR1 reads MGHRA; CDR2 reads YSYEKL. Trimming removed 1 base at V and 5 bases at J, with 12 bases between. The CDR3 DNA follows: TGCGCCAGCAGCCAAGTACAACTAGTGGACAATGAGCAGTTCTTC. Protein: CASSQVQLVDNEQFF.

The rearrangement uses TRBV5-1 and TRBJ1-2, with 10 bases identical to TRBD1. The germline gives CDR1 SGHRS, CDR2 YFSETQ. J was trimmed by 3 bases and V by 4 bases; bases with no gene match: 9. The CDR3 spans 16 residues. CDR3: CASSQSSGQGYYGYTF. CDR3 bases: TGCGCCAGCAGCCAAAGCTCGGGACAGGGGTACTATGGCTACACCTTC.

This chain joins TRBV5-1 and TRBJ1-6; 7 nucleotides match TRBD1. Germline V gene data show CDR1 as SGHRS and CDR2 as YFSETQ. V trimming: 4 bases; J trimming: 9 bases; junction bases outside the gene matches: 7. This CDR3 has 14 amino acids. Here the CDR3 DNA reads TGCGCCAGCAGCCCAACAGGGGTCGGTTCACCCCTCCACTTT. Translated: CASSPTGVGSPLHF.

This chain connects TRBV3-1 (or the pseudogene TRBV3-2) to TRBJ2-3, with TRBD2 matching 13 bases. This CDR3 comprises 16 residues. J gave up 4 bases and V 3 bases, and 4 bases lay outside the gene matches. Germline CDR1 reads LGHDT; CDR2 reads YNNKEL (reference sequence). CDR3 amino acids: CASSQAGLAGADTQYF. The DNA of the CDR3 is TGTGCCAGCAGCCAGGCTGGACTAGCGGGGGCAGATACGCAGTATTTT.

The CDR3 spells CAWRTVPTNYGYTF. Written as DNA, the CDR3 is TGTGCCTGGCGGACAGTGCCCACTAACTATGGCTACACCTTC. The chain links TRBV30 to TRBJ1-2; weak D call: TRBD1 (6 bases). The CDR3 runs 14 residues. Trimming removed 5 bases from V and 0 bases from J, with 13 bases in between. Per germline, CDR1 GTSNPN and CDR2 SVGIG (reference sequence). Using reference TRBV30 and TRBJ1-2 for the parts outside the CDR3, the full variable domain is SQTIHQWPATLVQPVGSPLSLECTVEGTSNPNLYWYRQAAGRGLQLLFYSVGIGQISSEVPQNLSASRPQDRQFILSSKKLLLSDSGFYLCAWRTVPTNYGYTFGSGTRLTVV.

This rearrangement joins TRBV5-8 to TRBJ1-4; no definite D call. Per germline, CDR1 SGHTS and CDR2 YDEGEE. Deletions cut 4 bases from V and 3 bases from J, with 13 bases between. This CDR3 is 15 amino acids long. This chain's CDR3 is CASSPFPGANEKLFF. The CDR3, as DNA: TGTGCCAGCAGCCCCTTTCCGGGAGCTAATGAAAAACTGTTTTTT.

The V call is TRBV11-2, the J call TRBJ2-7; the match to TRBD1 covers 8 bases. V shed 5 bases, J shed 3 bases, and the junction held 12 bases outside the gene matches. This CDR3 contains 16 residues. Looked up from germline, CDR1 is SGHAT and CDR2 is FQNNGV. Here the CDR3 DNA reads TGTGCCAGCAGCGACTCCGGGACAGGTTTTGACTACGAGCAGTACTTC. This translates into CASSDSGTGFDYEQYF. Using reference TRBV11-2 and TRBJ2-7 for the parts outside the CDR3, the full variable domain is EAGVAQSPRYKIIEKRQSVAFWCNPISGHATLYWYQQILGQGPKLLIQFQNNGVVDDSQLPKDRFSAERLKGVDSTLKIQPAKLEDSAVYLCASSDSGTGFDYEQYFGPGTRLTVT.

The sample holds one count of this clone. This chain joins TRBV14 and TRBJ1-4, with D uncertain. V dropped 1 base and J dropped 7 bases, with 19 bases sitting between them. The CDR3 contains 17 residues. Germline V gives CDR1 SGHDN, CDR2 FVKESK. The DNA of the CDR3 is TGTGCCAGCAGCCAAGGGCTCGGTGGATTGGGAGGTGAAAAACTGTTTTTT. Translation: CASSQGLGGLGGEKLFF.

In its sample, this clone was seen once. The chain is built from TRBV27 and TRBJ2-7; D is perhaps TRBD1 (6 bases). V gave up 5 bases and J gave up 1 base, with 9 bases separating them. The length of the CDR3 is 13 residues. Germline V CDR1 and CDR2: MNHEY, SMNVEV (reference sequence). The CDR3 reads CASSPTGSYEQYF. The CDR3 nucleotides are TGTGCCAGCAGTCCAACAGGGTCCTACGAGCAGTACTTC.

The genes are TRBV6-5 and TRBJ2-5; D may be TRBD1 (6 bases). The V end was cut by 6 bases, the J end by 4 bases, with 15 bases between. Looked up from germline, CDR1 is MNHEY and CDR2 is SVGAGI. The CDR3 loop spans 14 amino acids. CDR3 in DNA: TGTGCCAGCAGGACTCTGACAGGTAGAGAGACCCAGTACTTC. Protein product: CASRTLTGRETQYF.

V usage is TRBV7-2 and J usage is TRBJ2-3; the match to TRBD2 covers 14 bases. This CDR3 region has 16 residues. Trimming removed 5 bases from V and 6 bases from J; junction bases left unmatched: 7. Germline V gives CDR1 SGHTA, CDR2 FQGNSA. The CDR3, as DNA: TGTGCCAGCAGCCTAGGGGGACTAGCGGGAGTGGATACGCAGTATTTT. It yields the protein CASSLGGLAGVDTQYF.

V gene TRBV19 combines with J gene TRBJ2-1, with TRBD1 matching over 9 bases. After removal of 4 bases from V and 4 bases from J, the junction contained 8 bases not matched to a gene. CDR3 length equals 16 residues. Germline V gene data show CDR1 as LNHDA and CDR2 as SQIVND (reference sequence). CDR3 amino acids: CASSSPDRGPYNEQFF. The DNA for the CDR3 is TGTGCCAGTAGTAGCCCGGACAGGGGCCCTTACAATGAGCAGTTCTTC.

In regard to this clone: Other DNA sequences in this specimen translate into the identical CDR3. This chain uses TRBV15 with TRBJ2-3; weak D call: TRBD1 (5 bases). Trimming took 0 bases from V and 5 from J, leaving 6 bases between them. This CDR3 region has 13 residues. CDR1 LNHNV and CDR2 YYDKDF come from the germline V gene (reference sequence). In nucleotides, the CDR3 is TGTGCCACCAGCAGAGATCAGGGAGATACGCAGTATTTT. It codes for CATSRDQGDTQYF.

The V and J genes are TRBV2 and TRBJ2-2; 9 nucleotides line up with TRBD1. V trimming: 4 bases; J trimming: 1 base; junction bases outside the gene matches: 1. The CDR3 extends over 15 amino acids. The germline V gene encodes CDR1 SNHLY and CDR2 FYNNEI. The CDR3 region is CASSGQGVNTGELFF. CDR3 sequence (DNA): TGTGCCAGCAGTGGACAGGGGGTGAACACCGGGGAGCTGTTTTTT. The full variable domain, with the rest looked up from reference TRBV2 and TRBJ2-2, is EPEVTQTPSHQVTQMGQEVILRCVPISNHLYFYWYRQILGQKVEFLVSFYNNEISEKSEIFDDQFSVERPDGSNFTLKIRSTKLEDSAMYFCASSGQGVNTGELFFGEGSRLTVL.

This chain joins TRBV19 and TRBJ1-2; weak D call: TRBD1 (6 bases). Germline V gene data show CDR1 as LNHDA and CDR2 as SQIVND (reference sequence). V dropped 3 bases and J dropped 4 bases, with 15 bases sitting between them. The CDR3 has 15 amino acids. CDR3 protein: CASSIGGARFYGYTF. The CDR3 nucleotides read TGTGCCAGTAGTATTGGGGGGGCGCGATTCTATGGCTACACCTTC. The full variable domain, with the rest looked up from reference TRBV19 and TRBJ1-2, is DGGITQSPKYLFRKEGQNVTLSCEQNLNHDAMYWYRQDPGQGLRLIYYSQIVNDFQKGDIAEGYSVSREKKESFPLTVTSAQKNPTAFYLCASSIGGARFYGYTFGSGTRLTVV.

The chain has TRBV5-1 and TRBJ1-3, with D maybe TRBD1 (6 bases). The V gene lost 5 bases and the J gene lost 2 bases, with 8 bases spanning the gap. Germline V gene data show CDR1 as SGHRS and CDR2 as YFSETQ. CDR3 length: 13 amino acids. This CDR3 reads CASRDSPGNTIYF. The CDR3 nucleotides are TGCGCCAGCAGGGACAGTCCTGGAAACACCATATATTTT.

This clone showed up just once. The gene calls are TRBV27 and TRBJ2-6; 9 bases agree with TRBD2. The germline gives CDR1 MNHEY, CDR2 SMNVEV (reference sequence). The junction had 4 bases not matched to a gene; V was cut back by 7 bases and J by 0 bases. The CDR3 consists of 16 residues. The DNA of the CDR3 is TGTGCCAGCACTCCAGCGGGAGGCTCTGGGGCCAACGTCCTGACTTTC. Its protein is CASTPAGGSGANVLTF.

The V gene is TRBV6-5, the J gene TRBJ1-2, with 7 bases identical to TRBD1. The CDR3 has 14 amino acids. The germline gives CDR1 MNHEY, CDR2 SVGAGI. V shed 6 bases and J 5 bases; nucleotides not matched to a gene: 9. The CDR3 here is CASRHDRVRYGYTF. CDR3 nucleotides: TGTGCCAGCAGACACGACAGGGTACGGTATGGCTACACCTTC.